The rows below give T cell receptor beta chains drawn from one sample of a study of control samples from healthy donors and cancer patients. TCRdb keeps only in-frame clones here, not all; method: immunoSEQ multiplex PCR. The sample lists 75,000 to 95,000 clones, about 89% occurring once. Sequences were obtained from PBMCs. The origin of the receptors is a woman in her forties or fifties with colorectal cancer. CDR3s include the opening cysteine and the closing phenylalanine or tryptophan. D genes are given only for firm matches. Rows give clone size only sometimes, using once, few, many, or a class for an expanded clone.

d_call,clone_size,v_call,j_call,cdr3_nt,cdr3_aa
.,.,TRBV4-3,TRBJ1-2,TGCGCCAGCAGCCACGCCTGGACGGCGAATAACTATGGCTACACCTTC,CASSHAWTANNYGYTF
TRBD1,.,TRBV28,TRBJ2-2,TGTGCCAGCAGTTTAACGGGACAGGGGGTTGGCACCGGGGAGCTGTTTTTT,CASSLTGQGVGTGELFF
.,.,TRBV2,TRBJ1-1,TGTGCCAGTTCAGACAGAGAGAACACTGAAGCTTTCTTT,CASSDRENTEAFF
.,.,TRBV18,TRBJ1-1,TGTGCCAGCTCACCACCTAATATCGACGGGACCACTGAAGCTTTCTTT,CASSPPNIDGTTEAFF
.,.,TRBV12-3/TRBV12-4,TRBJ2-5,TGTGCCAGCAGGAAAGTGGGGGTAGAGACCCAGTACTTC,CASRKVGVETQYF
.,.,TRBV3-1/TRBV3-2,TRBJ1-4,TGTGCCAGCAGTGTTCCGGGACTGGGTAATGAAAAACTGTTTTTT,CASSVPGLGNEKLFF
.,.,TRBV7-2,TRBJ2-1,TGTGCCAGCAGCTTAGGGGGGGCCGGTAGCGATGAGCAGTTCTTC,CASSLGGAGSDEQFF
.,medium-sized,TRBV5-6,TRBJ1-4,TGTGCCAGCAGCCACCGGGACAATGAAAAACTGTTTTTT,CASSHRDNEKLFF
.,.,TRBV9,TRBJ1-3,TGTGCCAGCAGCGTCCGAGGGGTACAGGGACACTCTGGAAACACCATATATTTT,CASSVRGVQGHSGNTIYF
.,.,TRBV10-2,TRBJ2-1,TGCGCCAGCCGGCAAGGATCCAATGAGCAGTTCTTC,CASRQGSNEQFF
.,.,TRBV5-1,TRBJ2-5,TGCGCCAGCAGCTTACAAGAGACCCAGTACTTC,CASSLQETQYF
TRBD1,few,TRBV28,TRBJ1-5,TGTGCCAGCAGTTTAACAGGGGACCGTTCGCCCCAGCATTTT,CASSLTGDRSPQHF
.,.,TRBV5-1,TRBJ2-5,TGCGCCAGCAGCTTACCCGGGAGAGAAAGGGAGACCCAGTACTTC,CASSLPGRERETQYF
TRBD2,.,TRBV9,TRBJ2-5,TGTGCCAGCAGCGAGGGTGGGACTAGTCACACCGAGACCCAGTACTTC,CASSEGGTSHTETQYF
.,.,TRBV7-9,TRBJ1-2,TGTGCCAGCAGCTTAGCGCCAGGGAGGCTTGGCTACACCTTC,CASSLAPGRLGYTF
.,.,TRBV21-1,TRBJ1-3,TGTGCCACCCTATCCCGGATGTACTCTGGAAACACCATATATTTT,CATLSRMYSGNTIYF
TRBD1,once,TRBV19,TRBJ2-1,TGTGCCAGTACAACAGGGGCCAATGAGCAGTTCTTC,CASTTGANEQFF
TRBD1,few,TRBV7-2,TRBJ2-1,TGTGCCAGCAGCGCCGCTCCCCGGGACAGGGGGCCTCCTGAGCAGTTCTTC,CASSAAPRDRGPPEQFF
TRBD2,once,TRBV4-1,TRBJ2-1,TGCGCCAGCAGCCTGGGACTATCCGACTACAATGAGCAGTTCTTC,CASSLGLSDYNEQFF
.,.,TRBV27,TRBJ1-5,TGTGCCAGCAGTTTGCTGGTTAATCAGCCCCAGCATTTT,CASSLLVNQPQHF
TRBD1,.,TRBV18,TRBJ2-1,TGTGCCAGCTCACCACCGAAAGGGGGCGTCTACAATGAGCAGTTCTTC,CASSPPKGGVYNEQFF
.,.,TRBV19,TRBJ2-6,TGTGCCAGTAGTCCTCAGAGGCGTCGGGGGGCCAACGTCCTGACTTTC,CASSPQRRRGANVLTF
.,once,TRBV10-1,TRBJ2-3,TGCGCCAGCAGTGAGTGGGAATTGGGCACAGATACGCAGTATTTT,CASSEWELGTDTQYF
TRBD2,once,TRBV19,TRBJ2-1,TGTGCCAGTAGTTCGGGACTAGCGGGCAATGAGCAGTTCTTC,CASSSGLAGNEQFF
TRBD1,.,TRBV11-1,TRBJ1-2,TGTGCCAGCAGAGGACAGGGGGACTATGGCTACACCTTC,CASRGQGDYGYTF
.,once,TRBV2,TRBJ2-2,TGTGCCAGCAACGAGGGGCCCGCGGGCACCGGGGAGCTGTTTTTT,CASNEGPAGTGELFF
.,.,TRBV5-6,TRBJ1-1,TGTGCCAGCAGCTTACGACAAAACACTGAAGCTTTCTTT,CASSLRQNTEAFF
.,.,TRBV18,TRBJ1-5,TGTGCCAGCTCACCCGGGGGTCAGAGCAATCAGCCCCAGCATTTT,CASSPGGQSNQPQHF
.,.,TRBV6-5,TRBJ1-1,TGTGCCAGCAGACAAAACACTGAAGCTTTCTTT,CASRQNTEAFF
.,.,TRBV19,TRBJ2-3,TGTGCCAGTAGTATAAGTGAGCTCGATTCAGATACGCAGTATTTT,CASSISELDSDTQYF
.,few,TRBV30,TRBJ1-6,TGTGCCTGGAGTGTGAGGTGGGTTACAGGGTCCCCTTCACCCCTCCACTTT,CAWSVRWVTGSPSPLHF
TRBD1,.,TRBV5-1,TRBJ1-2,TGCGCCAGCAGGTCTCTCGAGGGGGCCGGCTATGGCTACACCTTC,CASRSLEGAGYGYTF
.,once,TRBV18,TRBJ1-1,TGTGCCAGCTCACCGGACAGCCCCGCAATGGCTTTCTTT,CASSPDSPAMAFF
.,.,TRBV10-1,TRBJ1-3,TGCGCCAGCAGTGAGTCTGGGAAGGGACGGAACTTCTCTGGAAACACCATATATTTT,CASSESGKGRNFSGNTIYF
TRBD1,.,TRBV7-2,TRBJ2-5,TGTGCCAGCAGCTATTCGGGACAGGGTACAGAGACCCAGTACTTC,CASSYSGQGTETQYF
.,.,TRBV6-5,TRBJ2-1,TGTGCCAGCAGGGAGACAGGTAGCTCCTACAATGAGCAGTTCTTC,CASRETGSSYNEQFF
.,once,TRBV25-1,TRBJ1-1,TGTGCCAGCATTAGAGACAGCATGAACACTGAAGCTTTCTTT,CASIRDSMNTEAFF
.,.,TRBV6-4,TRBJ2-1,TGTGCCAGCAGTACCCAGGGGGGACCCTACAATGAGCAGTTCTTC,CASSTQGGPYNEQFF
.,.,TRBV19,TRBJ1-1,TGTGCCAGTAGCGAGATGGACACTGAAGCTTTCTTT,CASSEMDTEAFF
.,.,TRBV7-3,TRBJ2-5,TGTGCCAGCAGCTCCTGGGCCCAAGAGACCCAGTACTTC,CASSSWAQETQYF
.,.,TRBV27,TRBJ1-2,TGTGCCAGCAGTTTCCTAGCGTCGGGGGTCAAGGCGAACTATGGCTACACCTTC,CASSFLASGVKANYGYTF
TRBD1,.,TRBV5-5,TRBJ2-5,TGTGCCAGCAGTCATCCGGGACAGGGACATCAAGAGACCCAGTACTTC,CASSHPGQGHQETQYF
TRBD1,.,TRBV4-3,TRBJ1-2,TGCGCCAGCAGCCAAGGACAGGGGCTCCAAACTATTGGCTACACCTTC,CASSQGQGLQTIGYTF
TRBD1,.,TRBV2,TRBJ1-2,TGTGCCAGCAGTGGGACAGGGAGGTATGGCTACACCTTC,CASSGTGRYGYTF
.,few,TRBV3-1/TRBV3-2,TRBJ2-2,TGTGCCAGCAGCCGTAAAGGGGGGGTCGCCGGGGAGCTGTTTTTT,CASSRKGGVAGELFF
.,.,TRBV19,TRBJ1-4,TGTGCCAGTAGTATAGGGTCGGGGGGCTATGAAAAACTGTTTTTT,CASSIGSGGYEKLFF